Listed here are 8 T cell receptor beta chains from one sample, sequenced in a study of blood T cell repertoires in COVID-19 (dated by TCRdb to the early 2020s). Libraries were built with the immunoSEQ multiplex PCR assay. TCRdb stores this immuneACCESS table with in-frame sequences only. Part of the clones is absent; in the studies checked, under half of the shortfall reflects unresolved V genes, and no reason is known for the rest. For this sample the table gives a few hundred thousand clones, of which around 89% were detected only once. The ten largest account for 4.1% of the sample. Sequences were obtained from PBMCs or T cells enriched from blood (not recorded which). These receptors were taken from a woman aged 25-40 years who had recovered from COVID-19.

This chain uses TRBV28 with TRBJ1-4, with 10 bases fitting TRBD1. This CDR3 has 15 residues. Trimming removed 9 bases from V and 6 bases from J; junction bases left unmatched: 10. Germline V lookup: CDR1 MDHEN, CDR2 SYDVKM. The chain's CDR3 is CARRQGAGRYEKLFF. As DNA, the CDR3 is TGTGCCAGGAGACAGGGGGCCGGGCGCTATGAAAAACTGTTTTTT.

This clone showed up just a few times. The V call is TRBV3-1 (or the pseudogene TRBV3-2), the J call TRBJ1-2, with 7 bases matching TRBD1. The V gene end was trimmed by 1 base and the J gene end by 4 bases; junction bases not matched to a gene: 6. CDR1 LGHDT and CDR2 YNNKEL come from the germline V gene (reference sequence). The CDR3 is 15 residues long. This chain's CDR3 is CASSQGVAGGYGYTF. CDR3 sequence (DNA): TGTGCCAGCAGCCAAGGGGTTGCAGGGGGCTATGGCTACACCTTC.

The V call is TRBV28, the J call TRBJ1-2; 11 bases match TRBD1. Germline V CDR1 and CDR2: MDHEN, SYDVKM. The CDR3 length is 15 residues. V trimming: 5 bases; J trimming: 5 bases; junction bases outside the gene matches: 7. Written as DNA, the CDR3 is TGTGCCAGCAGTGTAGGGACAGGGGGAGGGTATGGCTACACCTTC. Translated, it gives CASSVGTGGGYGYTF.

This clone was seen only a few times. The genes are TRBV14 and TRBJ1-2; D is unresolved. V lost 5 bases, J lost 4 bases, and 11 bases lay in between. CDR3 length: 13 residues. Looked up from germline, CDR1 is SGHDN and CDR2 is FVKESK. The CDR3: CASSAGGTYGYTF. The CDR3 region has the DNA TGTGCCAGCAGCGCGGGTGGTACCTATGGCTACACCTTC.

Turning to this clone: This sample also contains other DNA sequences that code for the same CDR3. The rearrangement joins TRBV12-3 or TRBV12-4 to TRBJ2-1; D call uncertain. CDR3 length: 11 amino acids. V shed 6 bases and J shed 8 bases, with 8 bases lying between them. The CDR3: CASSPRDEQFF. The DNA of the CDR3 is TGTGCCAGCAGCCCGAGAGATGAGCAGTTCTTC.

The chain is built from TRBV4-3 and TRBJ1-1, with D perhaps TRBD1 (6 bases). The CDR3 spans 16 residues. Trimming took 0 bases from V and 4 from J, leaving 15 bases between them. CDR1 LGHNA and CDR2 YSLEER come from the germline V gene. The CDR3 DNA reads as TGCGCCAGCAGCCAAGAATACAGGGATCGTGGCACTGAAGCTTTCTTT. Translating gives CASSQEYRDRGTEAFF.

The chain combines TRBV7-3 with TRBJ1-1; D is perhaps TRBD1 (6 bases). CDR1 and CDR2 (germline): SGHTA, FQGTGA. Deletions cut 3 bases from V and 4 bases from J, with 9 bases between. This CDR3 region has 13 residues. CDR3 in amino acids: CASSFTGSTEAFF. The CDR3 nucleotides read TGTGCCAGCAGCTTTACAGGGAGCACTGAAGCTTTCTTT. Using reference TRBV7-3 and TRBJ1-1 for the parts outside the CDR3, the full variable domain is GAGVSQTPSNKVTEKGKYVELRCDPISGHTALYWYRQSLGQGPEFLIYFQGTGAADDSGLPNDRFFAVRPEGSVSTLKIQRTERGDSAVYLCASSFTGSTEAFFGQGTRLTVV.

V is TRBV9 and J is TRBJ2-1; D is unclear. Germline CDR1 is SGDLS and CDR2 is YYNGEE. V was shortened by 4 bases and J by 1 base, with 9 bases between the two germline ends. The CDR3 is made up of 14 amino acids. CDR3 amino acids: CASSIRSSYNEQFF. The CDR3 DNA reads as TGTGCCAGCAGCATCCGCAGTTCCTACAATGAGCAGTTCTTC.